This T cell receptor (beta chain) was recovered during a study of T-cell reconstitution after alpha-beta-depleted transplantation in children. Trimming took 7 bases from V and 2 from J, leaving 14 bases between them. Per germline, CDR1 SEHNR and CDR2 FQNEAQ (reference sequence). CDR3 size: 14 residues. Study findings and constraints: Recipient T cells and thymic progenitors that survived gave rise to the high TCRbeta diversity observed at day 60 in some patients. It was newly produced T cells that mostly accounted for T-cell counts and diversity one year after transplant. By about two months after transplant, alpha-beta T cells reportedly arose from several hundred graft clones that had expanded.

This clonotype was observed a handful of times. Its antigen is unidentified. A library of TCRbeta sequences, prepared with unique molecular identifiers, was generated. From the PCR reads, TCRdb called clonotypes with MiXCR, one entry per CDR3 protein. The sample has some 200,000 distinct CDR3 sequences; roughly 8.3% are singletons. The origin of this receptor is a male patient between 2 and 15 years old who had a stem cell transplant for acute myeloid leukemia, so the T cells may come from the graft donor. The starting material was PBMCs, mostly from graft donor cells, obtained 360 days after TCRalphabeta/CD19-depleted stem cell transplant. The chain uses TRBV7-9 and TRBJ2-5; tentatively, D is TRBD1 or TRBD2 (5 bases each). Here the CDR3 reads CASIRGTAQETQYF. CDR3 DNA sequence: TGTGCCAGCATAAGAGGGACGGCTCAAGAGACCCAGTACTTC.